These T cell receptor beta chains were read from a single sample in a study of graft-versus-host responses after intestinal transplantation. This table comes from immunoSEQ multiplex PCR, and its TCRdb copy is limited to in-frame clones, with some not included. The sample includes around 100,000 clones, more than 85% seen only once; the top ten take about 0.9%. No antigen has been identified for these receptors. This sample comprised unstimulated CD4+ T cells sorted from spleen or lymph node cells, obtained before intestinal transplant. The receptors were sampled from a human donor who received an intestinal transplant. The CDR3 runs from the conserved cysteine through the conserved F or W.

v_call | cdr3_aa
TRBV19 | CASSQLAGGSYEQYF
TRBV9 | CASSVEGGAKRNTIYF
TRBV10-3 | CAINRTRAATGELFF
TRBV19 | CASSLRPNQPQHF
TRBV6-1 | CASGVFSYEQYF
TRBV29-1 | CSVAGTGNVIAFF
TRBV6-5 | CASRIDSHQPQHF
TRBV5-6 | CASSLGRGYGYTF
TRBV28 | CASSLYRAYEQYF
TRBV5-1 | CASSLTSGGTGELFF
TRBV29-1 | CSCGTSGREWRFNEQFF
TRBV7-2 | CASSLGGTFTDTQYF
TRBV4-1 | CASSQERGFYGYTF
TRBV7-2 | CASSLVAGTSYNEQFF